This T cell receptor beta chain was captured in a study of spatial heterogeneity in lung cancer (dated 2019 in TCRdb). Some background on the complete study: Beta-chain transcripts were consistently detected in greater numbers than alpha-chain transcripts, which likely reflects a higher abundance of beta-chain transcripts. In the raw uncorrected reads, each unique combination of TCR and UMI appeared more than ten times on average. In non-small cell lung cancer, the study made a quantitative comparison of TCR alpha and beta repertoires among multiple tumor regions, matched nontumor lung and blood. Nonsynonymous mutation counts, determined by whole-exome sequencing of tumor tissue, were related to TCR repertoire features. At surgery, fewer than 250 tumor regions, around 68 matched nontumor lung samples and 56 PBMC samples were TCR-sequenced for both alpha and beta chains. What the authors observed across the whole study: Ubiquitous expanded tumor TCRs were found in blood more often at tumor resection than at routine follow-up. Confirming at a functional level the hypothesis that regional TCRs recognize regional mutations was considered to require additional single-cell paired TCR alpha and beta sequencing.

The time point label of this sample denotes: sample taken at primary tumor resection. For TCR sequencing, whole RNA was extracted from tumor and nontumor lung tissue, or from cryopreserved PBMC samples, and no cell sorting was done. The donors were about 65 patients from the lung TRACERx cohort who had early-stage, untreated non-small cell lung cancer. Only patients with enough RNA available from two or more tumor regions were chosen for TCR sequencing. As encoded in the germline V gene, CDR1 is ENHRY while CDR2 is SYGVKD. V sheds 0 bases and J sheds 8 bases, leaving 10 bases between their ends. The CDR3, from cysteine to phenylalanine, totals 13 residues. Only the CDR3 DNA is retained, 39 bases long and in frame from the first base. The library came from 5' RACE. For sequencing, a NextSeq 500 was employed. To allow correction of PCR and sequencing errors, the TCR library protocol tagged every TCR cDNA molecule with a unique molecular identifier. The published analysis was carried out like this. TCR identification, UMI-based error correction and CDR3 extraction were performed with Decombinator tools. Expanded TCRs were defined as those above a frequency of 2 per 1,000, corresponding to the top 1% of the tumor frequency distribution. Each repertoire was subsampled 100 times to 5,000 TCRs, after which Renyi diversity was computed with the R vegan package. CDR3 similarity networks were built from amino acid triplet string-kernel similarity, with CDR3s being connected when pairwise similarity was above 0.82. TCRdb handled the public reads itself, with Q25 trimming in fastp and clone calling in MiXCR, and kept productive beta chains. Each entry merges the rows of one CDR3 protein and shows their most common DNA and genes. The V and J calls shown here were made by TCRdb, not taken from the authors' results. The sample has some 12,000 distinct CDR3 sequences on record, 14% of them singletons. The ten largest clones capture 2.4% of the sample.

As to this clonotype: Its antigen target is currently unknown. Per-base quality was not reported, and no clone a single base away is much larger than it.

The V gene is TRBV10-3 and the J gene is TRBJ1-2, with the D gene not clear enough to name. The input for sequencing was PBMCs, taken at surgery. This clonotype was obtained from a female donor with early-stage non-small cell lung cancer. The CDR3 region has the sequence CAISESGTEGYTF. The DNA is TGTGCCATCAGTGAGTCGGGAACAGAGGGCTACACCTTC.